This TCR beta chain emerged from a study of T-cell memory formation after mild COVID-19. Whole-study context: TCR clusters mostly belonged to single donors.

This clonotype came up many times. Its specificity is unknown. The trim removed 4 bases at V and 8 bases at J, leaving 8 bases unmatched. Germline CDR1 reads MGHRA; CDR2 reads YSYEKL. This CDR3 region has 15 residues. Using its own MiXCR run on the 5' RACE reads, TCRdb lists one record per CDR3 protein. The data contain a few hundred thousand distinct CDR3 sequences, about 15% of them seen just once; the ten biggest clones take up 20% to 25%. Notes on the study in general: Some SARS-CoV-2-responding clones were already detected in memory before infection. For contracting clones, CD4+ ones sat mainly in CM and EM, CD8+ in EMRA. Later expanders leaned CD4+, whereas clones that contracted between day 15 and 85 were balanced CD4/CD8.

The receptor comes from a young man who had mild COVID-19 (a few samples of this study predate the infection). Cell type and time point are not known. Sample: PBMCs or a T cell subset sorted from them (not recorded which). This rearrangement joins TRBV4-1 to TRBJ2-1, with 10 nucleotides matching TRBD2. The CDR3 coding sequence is TGCGCCAGCAGCCCCGAGCGGGGGGGCCTCTATGAGCAGTTCTTC. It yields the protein CASSPERGGLYEQFF.